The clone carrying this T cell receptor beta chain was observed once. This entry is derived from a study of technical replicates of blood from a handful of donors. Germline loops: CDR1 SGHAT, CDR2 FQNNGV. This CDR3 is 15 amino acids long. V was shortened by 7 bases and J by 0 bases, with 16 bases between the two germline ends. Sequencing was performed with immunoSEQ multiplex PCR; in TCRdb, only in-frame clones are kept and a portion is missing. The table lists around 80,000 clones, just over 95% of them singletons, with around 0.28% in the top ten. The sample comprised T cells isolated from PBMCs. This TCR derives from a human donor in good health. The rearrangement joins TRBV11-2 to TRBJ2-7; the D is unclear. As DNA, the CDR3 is TGTGCCAGCACCCCTCTCACAGTGAGCTCCTACGAGCAGTACTTC. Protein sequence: CASTPLTVSSYEQYF.